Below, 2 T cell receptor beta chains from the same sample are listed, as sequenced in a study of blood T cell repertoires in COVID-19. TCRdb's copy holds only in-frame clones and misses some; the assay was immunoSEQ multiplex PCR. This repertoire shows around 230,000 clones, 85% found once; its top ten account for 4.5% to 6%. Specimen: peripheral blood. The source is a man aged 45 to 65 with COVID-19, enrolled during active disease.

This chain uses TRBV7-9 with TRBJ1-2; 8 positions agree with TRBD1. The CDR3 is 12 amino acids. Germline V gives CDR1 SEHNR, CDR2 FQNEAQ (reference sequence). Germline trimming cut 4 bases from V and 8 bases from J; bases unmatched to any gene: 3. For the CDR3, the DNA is TGTGCCAGCAGCTCGACAGGGGACGGCTACACCTTC. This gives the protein CASSSTGDGYTF. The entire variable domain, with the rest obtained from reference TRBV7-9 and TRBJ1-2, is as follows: DTGVSQNPRHKITKRGQNVTFRCDPISEHNRLYWYRQTLGQGPEFLTYFQNEAQLEKSRLLSDRFSAERPKGSFSTLEIQRTEQGDSAMYLCASSSTGDGYTFGSGTRLTVV.

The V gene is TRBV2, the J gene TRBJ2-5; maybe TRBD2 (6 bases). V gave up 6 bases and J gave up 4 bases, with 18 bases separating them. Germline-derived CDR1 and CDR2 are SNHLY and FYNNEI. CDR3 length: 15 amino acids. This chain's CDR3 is CASSELALAIETQYF. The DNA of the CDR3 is TGTGCCAGCAGCGAACTAGCCCTGGCCATAGAGACCCAGTACTTC.